This T cell receptor beta chain originates from a study of blood T cell repertoires in COVID-19. The ends lost 7 bases at V and 5 bases at J; junction bases unmatched: 6. Germline V CDR1 and CDR2: MNHEY, SMNVEV (reference sequence). The CDR3 is 13 residues long. Assay used: immunoSEQ multiplex PCR; TCRdb lists only in-frame clones, some missing. The table shows about 140,000 clones, with about four fifths occurring only once. The rearrangement links TRBV27 to TRBJ1-1; 8 bases fit TRBD1. Input material: PBMCs or T cells enriched from blood (not recorded which). This clonotype originated in a woman aged 45-60 years with acute COVID-19. CDR3 coding DNA: TGTGCCAGCATCGACAGGGGCAGGACTGAAGCTTTCTTT. Its translation is CASIDRGRTEAFF.